These T cell receptor beta chains were read from a single sample in a study of control samples from healthy donors and cancer patients. Clones were read by immunoSEQ multiplex PCR, and TCRdb kept only the in-frame ones, dropping some. This sample has approximately 150,000 clones, with 96% found just once. Sequencing input: blood. The receptors derive from a woman aged 25-40 years in good health. The CDR3 runs from the conserved cysteine through the conserved F or W. A D gene is named only where the DNA matches it firmly. Size tells how often a clone was seen (once, few, many) or the class of an expanded clone, and some rows leave it out.

TRBJ1-1 | NA | TRBD1 | TRBV3-1/TRBV3-2 | TGTGCCAGCAGCGACAGGGTAGCGACTGAAGCTTTCTTT | CASSDRVATEAFF
TRBJ2-5 | NA | NA | TRBV7-9 | TGTGCCCTTTCGGGGGAGACCCAGTACTTC | CALSGETQYF
TRBJ1-2 | NA | NA | TRBV18 | TGTGCCAGCTCACCAGGACAGCCTAACTATGGCTACACCTTC | CASSPGQPNYGYTF
TRBJ1-2 | NA | NA | TRBV6-5 | TGTGCCAGCACTCGGACGGGCTATGGCTACACCTTC | CASTRTGYGYTF
TRBJ2-7 | NA | NA | TRBV6-6 | TGTGCCAGCAGTTACGACGGATTACCACTACGTGTAGAGCAGTACTTC | CASSYDGLPLRVEQYF
TRBJ1-1 | NA | NA | TRBV15 | TGTGCCACCAGCAGAGATCTAATAGGGAGAATCATGAACACTGAAGCTTTCTTT | CATSRDLIGRIMNTEAFF
TRBJ1-4 | NA | NA | TRBV29-1 | TGCAGCGTTCGAGGGGATAATGAAAAACTGTTTTTT | CSVRGDNEKLFF
TRBJ2-7 | NA | NA | TRBV11-2 | TGTGCCAGCAGCCCCAACCCCGGGGCAGGCGAGCAGTACTTC | CASSPNPGAGEQYF
TRBJ2-1 | NA | TRBD1 | TRBV5-1 | TGCGCCAGCAGCTTGTCCACAACCGGGACAGGGAAGGGCAATGAGCAGTTCTTC | CASSLSTTGTGKGNEQFF
TRBJ2-1 | once | NA | TRBV6-1 | TGTGCCAGCAGTGAAGTGGGGGGCTCCTACAATGAGCAGTTCTTC | CASSEVGGSYNEQFF
TRBJ2-5 | NA | TRBD2 | TRBV6-5 | TGTGCCAGCACTAGGACTAGCGGGAACCAAGAGACCCAGTACTTC | CASTRTSGNQETQYF